This T cell receptor beta chain was captured by sequencing in a study of shared clonotypes between healthy human individuals. Study-wide context: Three plates each covered CD4 naive and memory; CD8 naive two, CD8 memory one.

Worth noting for this clone: The antigen is undetermined.

Deep-level running was used for the assay. TCRdb's table, derived via immunoSEQ multiplex PCR, lists solely in-frame clones and lacks some. Of just over 2,000,000 clones in the sample, 85% to 95% were seen once. The germline V gene encodes CDR1 LGHNA and CDR2 YSLEER. V lost 0 bases, J lost 1 base, and 12 bases lay in between. The CDR3 has 16 amino acids. Study-level points and caveats: Relative to clonotypes present in all four donors, those not shared had lower generation probabilities. The researchers took only blood, and tissue repertoires probably look different.

Naive CD8 cells, CD45RO-negative and positively selected for CCR7, excluded terminally differentiated effector memory CD45RA+ cells. The sequencing input was naive CD8+ T cells sorted from blood. The chain recombines TRBV4-3 with TRBJ1-2; D gene unclear. The TCR sequence derives from a man aged 18 to 29 in good health. The CDR3 DNA reads TGCGCCAGCAGCCAAGATTTAAGGGAGGGTAACTATGGCTACACCTTC. Translated, it gives CASSQDLREGNYGYTF.